The present T cell receptor (beta chain) was sequenced within a study of Graves' ophthalmopathy and Graves' hyperthyroidism. Study summary: There was a collection of peripheral blood at initial diagnosis, before any treatment.

Disease in donors with ophthalmopathy had moderate-to-severe activity, CAS ≥3, NOSPECS ≥4 and under 3 months' duration. Excluded were patients with other autoimmune diseases, uncontrolled infections, pregnancy or lactation. Someone took the PBMCs out of more than 9 ml of fresh peripheral blood. Using RNA transcripts, the TCR beta CDR3 regions were amplified. An opening RT-PCR round employed HTBI primers and preceded a second-round multiplex PCR. TCRdb itself ran the multiplex PCR reads through MiXCR, one entry per CDR3 protein. Found here are about 480,000 distinct CDR3 sequences, approximately 15% of them singletons; the top ten hold about 9.4%. This clonotype was recorded many times. The clonotype originates from a woman in her twenties or thirties with Graves' ophthalmopathy. Source material: blood.

The CDR3 bases are TGTGCCTGGAGTGTACCCCCCCCTCCAGGGGGCACTGAAGCTTTCTTT. Translation gives CAWSVPPPPGGTEAFF. The chain is built from TRBV30 and TRBJ1-1, with 7 bases identical to TRBD1. CDR1 and CDR2 from the germline V gene are GTSNPN and SVGIG (reference sequence). The CDR3 sequence is 16 residues long. J was trimmed by 4 bases and V by 0 bases; bases with no gene match: 11.